This T cell receptor (beta chain) is drawn from a study of spatial heterogeneity in lung cancer. V was shortened by 2 bases and J by 2 bases, with 13 bases between the two germline ends. The CDR3 totals 16 residues. The germline V gene encodes CDR1 KGHDR and CDR2 SFDVKD. TCRdb processed the 5' RACE reads anew with MiXCR; each CDR3 protein has one entry. The sample has under 50,000 distinct CDR3 sequences; approximately 5.6% are singletons. Sample time point: sample taken at primary tumor resection. The sample holds a few counts of this clonotype. The rearrangement joins TRBV24-1 to TRBJ2-3; D ambiguous. This clonotype was sampled from a female donor with early-stage non-small cell lung cancer. The sample here was PBMCs, taken at surgery. The CDR3 region has the DNA TGTGCCACCAGTGATTCCTTTCCCGGGTCCACAGATACGCAGTATTTT. Protein product: CATSDSFPGSTDTQYF.